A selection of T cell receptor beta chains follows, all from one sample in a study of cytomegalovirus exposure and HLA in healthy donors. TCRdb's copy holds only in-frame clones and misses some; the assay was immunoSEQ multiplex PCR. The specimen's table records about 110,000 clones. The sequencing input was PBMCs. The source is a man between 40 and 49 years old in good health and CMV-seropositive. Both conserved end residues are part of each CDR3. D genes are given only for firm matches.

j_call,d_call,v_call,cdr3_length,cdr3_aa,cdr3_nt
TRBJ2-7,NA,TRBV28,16,CASSLNPTGPGDEQYF,TGTGCCAGCAGTCTAAACCCGACAGGGCCGGGGGACGAGCAGTACTTC
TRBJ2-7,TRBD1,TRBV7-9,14,CASSLVGGGYEQYF,TGTGCCAGCAGCTTAGTAGGGGGCGGATACGAGCAGTACTTC
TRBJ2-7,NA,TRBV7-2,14,CASSLLQKTYEQYF,TGTGCCAGCAGCCTTCTACAGAAAACCTACGAGCAGTACTTC
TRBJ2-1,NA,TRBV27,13,CASSRTGYNEQFF,TGTGCCAGCAGTCGAACAGGGTACAATGAGCAGTTCTTC
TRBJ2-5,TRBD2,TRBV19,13,CASSSPRGETQYF,TGTGCCAGTAGCAGTCCGCGGGGGGAGACCCAGTACTTC
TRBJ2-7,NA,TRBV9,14,CASSVGISPYEQYF,TGTGCCAGCAGCGTAGGAATAAGTCCCTACGAGCAGTACTTC
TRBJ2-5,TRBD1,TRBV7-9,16,CASSLNWDRGRETQYF,TGTGCCAGCAGCTTAAATTGGGACAGGGGGCGTGAGACCCAGTACTTC
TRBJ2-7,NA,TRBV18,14,CASSPAMTSYEQYF,TGTGCCAGCTCACCAGCAATGACTAGCTACGAGCAGTACTTC
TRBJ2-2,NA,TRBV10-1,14,CASRRDTYAGELFF,TGCGCCAGCAGGAGGGACACCTACGCCGGGGAGCTGTTTTTT
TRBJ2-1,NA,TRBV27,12,CASSWGDNEQFF,TGTGCCAGCAGCTGGGGGGACAATGAGCAGTTCTTC
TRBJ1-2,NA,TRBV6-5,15,CASSYQGRGAARYTF,TGTGCCAGCAGTTACCAAGGCAGGGGTGCCGCTCGCTACACCTTC
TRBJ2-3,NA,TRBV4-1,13,CASSQDVERTQYF,TGCGCCAGCAGCCAAGATGTGGAGCGGACGCAGTATTTT
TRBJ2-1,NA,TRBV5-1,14,CASSFLADYNEQFF,TGCGCCAGCAGCTTTTTAGCAGACTACAATGAGCAGTTCTTC
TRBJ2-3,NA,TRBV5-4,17,CASSSGVSGEGTDTQYF,TGTGCCAGCAGCTCTGGGGTTTCGGGAGAAGGGACAGATACGCAGTATTTT
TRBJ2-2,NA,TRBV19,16,CASSGAGGLRTGELFF,TGTGCCAGTAGTGGGGCTGGGGGACTTCGCACCGGGGAGCTGTTTTTT
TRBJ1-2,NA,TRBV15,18,CATSRDQPGLGGNYGYTF,TGTGCCACCAGCAGAGACCAACCGGGGCTCGGGGGAAACTATGGCTACACCTTC
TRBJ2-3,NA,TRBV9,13,CASSVGPTDTQYF,TGTGCCAGCAGCGTAGGGCCCACAGATACGCAGTATTTT
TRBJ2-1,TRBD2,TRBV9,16,CASSTSGTSGYNEQFF,TGTGCCAGCAGCACATCCGGGACTAGCGGTTACAATGAGCAGTTCTTC
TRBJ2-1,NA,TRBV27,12,CASSLNRVEQFF,TGTGCCAGCAGTTTAAACAGGGTTGAGCAGTTCTTC
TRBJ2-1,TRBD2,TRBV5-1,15,CASSQTSGVYNEQFF,TGCGCCAGCAGCCAGACTAGCGGGGTTTACAATGAGCAGTTCTTC
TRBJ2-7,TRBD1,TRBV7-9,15,CASSTDRGFSDEQYF,TGTGCCAGCAGCACGGACAGGGGGTTCTCCGACGAGCAGTACTTC
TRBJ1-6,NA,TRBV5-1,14,CASSPQGDNSPLHF,TGCGCCAGCAGCCCACAGGGAGATAATTCACCCCTCCACTTT
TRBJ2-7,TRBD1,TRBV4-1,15,CASSHLPGQGYEQYF,TGCGCCAGCAGCCATCTACCGGGACAGGGCTACGAGCAGTACTTC
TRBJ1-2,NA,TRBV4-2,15,CASSQDHIKTGGYTF,TGTGCCAGCAGCCAAGATCATATCAAGACGGGAGGCTACACCTTC
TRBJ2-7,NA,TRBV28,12,CASIGGAHEQYF,TGTGCCAGCATCGGAGGGGCCCACGAGCAGTACTTC
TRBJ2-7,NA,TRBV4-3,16,CASSQEILLGGYEQYF,TGCGCCAGCAGCCAAGAAATCCTATTGGGAGGCTACGAGCAGTACTTC
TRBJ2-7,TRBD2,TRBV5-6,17,CASNSRPGLAESYEQYF,TGTGCCAGCAACTCCCGGCCGGGACTAGCGGAATCCTACGAGCAGTACTTC
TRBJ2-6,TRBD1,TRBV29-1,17,CSVGQFSPLSGANVLTF,TGCAGCGTGGGACAGTTTTCGCCCCTTTCTGGGGCCAACGTCCTGACTTTC
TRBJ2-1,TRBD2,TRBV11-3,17,CASSPGRLAGGKGEQFF,TGTGCCAGCAGCCCAGGGAGGCTAGCGGGAGGAAAGGGTGAGCAGTTCTTC
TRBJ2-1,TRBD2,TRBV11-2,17,CASSRLSAGVSYNEQFF,TGTGCCAGCAGCCGCTTATCAGCGGGAGTCTCCTACAATGAGCAGTTCTTC
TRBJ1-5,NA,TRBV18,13,CASSPGRDQPQHF,TGTGCCAGCTCACCGGGGAGGGATCAGCCCCAGCATTTT
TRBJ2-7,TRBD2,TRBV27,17,CASSLIRDGREVYEQYF,TGTGCCAGCAGTTTAATACGGGACGGGAGGGAGGTCTACGAGCAGTACTTC
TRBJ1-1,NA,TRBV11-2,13,CASSAQGRGEAFF,TGTGCCAGCAGCGCCCAGGGTAGGGGTGAAGCTTTCTTT
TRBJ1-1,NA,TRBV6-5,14,CASSLTLMNTEAFF,TGTGCCAGCAGTTTGACACTTATGAACACTGAAGCTTTCTTT
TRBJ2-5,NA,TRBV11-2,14,CASSRRVVEETQYF,TGTGCCAGCAGTAGGAGGGTGGTGGAAGAGACCCAGTACTTC